The 6 T cell receptor beta chains below all came from one sample that was sequenced in a study of response to subunit inactivated influenza vaccine. TCRdb reprocessed the RT-PCR reads with MiXCR, giving one entry per CDR3 protein. Of around 300,000 distinct CDR3 sequences listed, roughly 22% were seen once; the top ten hold 10% to 13%. Sample: PBMCs from blood, taken less than 22 months after vaccination. The receptors come from a man aged 50 to 69 who received an inactivated influenza vaccine.

As to this clonotype: One end of the junction does not line up with germline, which may come from a read error. The chain has TRBV11-1 and TRBJ2-7; 7 bases are shared with TRBD1. In germline, CDR1 is SGHAT, CDR2 FQDESV (reference sequence). The CDR3 sequence is 9 residues long. In DNA, the CDR3 is TGTGCCAGCACCGGGACAGATGTCTTC. It translates to CASTGTDVF.

The sample holds a few counts of this clonotype. In DNA form, the CDR3 reads TGTGCCAGCCGCACTCAGGGAAGTTACACCTTC. It yields the protein CASRTQGSYTF. The chain recombines TRBV5-6 with TRBJ1-2, with D perhaps TRBD1 (5 bases). Germline V gene sequence: CDR1 SGHDT, CDR2 YYEEEE. V dropped 7 bases and J dropped 11 bases, with 15 bases sitting between them. This CDR3 is built from 11 residues.

The V call is TRBV20-1, the J call TRBJ2-1; weak D call: TRBD1 (5 bases). CDR1 is DFQATT and CDR2 is SNEGSKA in the germline V gene (reference sequence). The CDR3 spans 16 residues. The V end was cut by 1 base, the J end by 0 bases, with 13 bases between. DNA of the CDR3: TGCAGTGCTAGAGCCCAGGGATTCCCCTCCTACAATGAGCAGTTCTTC. Amino acid sequence: CSARAQGFPSYNEQFF.

In its sample, this clonotype was seen a few times. This chain connects TRBV4-3 to TRBJ2-2; 7 bases are a match to TRBD1. Germline V gene sequence: CDR1 LGHNA, CDR2 YSLEER. This CDR3 contains 16 residues. V shed 0 bases, J shed 3 bases, and the junction held 4 bases outside the gene matches. CDR3 DNA: TGCGCCAGCAGCCAAGAAAGGACAGGTTACACCGGGGAGCTGTTTTTT. Translating it yields CASSQERTGYTGELFF.

As DNA, the CDR3 is TGCGCCAGCAGTTCCTACGGGACAAACACCGGGGAGCTGTTTTTT. Translating it yields CASSSYGTNTGELFF. The chain links TRBV10-2 to TRBJ2-2; perhaps TRBD1 as D (6 bases). This CDR3 comprises 15 residues. CDR1 and CDR2 from the germline V gene are WSHSY and SAAADI. V dropped 5 bases and J dropped 2 bases, with 12 bases sitting between them.

This clonotype was observed a few times. The chain recombines TRBV12-3 or TRBV12-4 with TRBJ1-2, with D possibly matching TRBD1 (5 bases). The V and J ends lost 6 bases and 3 bases respectively, with 17 bases between them. The length of the CDR3 is 15 residues. CDR3 in amino acids: CASSQGRGIDYGYTF. The DNA for the CDR3 is TGTGCCAGCAGCCAAGGTCGGGGGATCGACTATGGCTACACCTTC.